These 27 T cell receptor beta chains originate from one sample sequenced in a study of beta chain features in type 1 diabetes. Expressed TCRB transcripts were sequenced, since all the RNA that had been isolated was reverse transcribed. TCRdb keeps only in-frame clones here, not all; method: immunoSEQ multiplex PCR. The profile shows about 620,000 clones, roughly 16% of them singletons. Specimen: naive CD4+ T cells from blood. Receptors originate from a man aged 18 to 30 in good health.

This chain links TRBV30 with TRBJ1-1, with D hard to call. The ends were cut back, 3 bases at V and 7 bases at J, with 9 bases in the middle. The CDR3 is 11 residues long. CDR1 is GTSNPN and CDR2 is SVGIG in the germline V gene (reference sequence). The CDR3 sequence: CAWSPGYEAFF. DNA for the CDR3: TGTGCCTGGAGCCCCGGTTATGAAGCTTTCTTT. The full variable domain, with the rest looked up from reference TRBV30 and TRBJ1-1, is SQTIHQWPATLVQPVGSPLSLECTVEGTSNPNLYWYRQAAGRGLQLLFYSVGIGQISSEVPQNLSASRPQDRQFILSSKKLLLSDSGFYLCAWSPGYEAFFGQGTRLTVV.

The V and J genes are TRBV7-3 and TRBJ2-7, with D perhaps given as TRBD1 or TRBD2 (5 bases each). The CDR3 consists of 15 residues. Germline CDR1 reads SGHTA; CDR2 reads FQGTGA. V was cut by 1 base and J by 6 bases, with 16 bases left in between. The CDR3 protein is CASSLRDGTIGEQYF. The CDR3 DNA follows: TGTGCCAGCAGCTTAAGGGACGGTACGATCGGCGAGCAGTACTTC.

The V gene is TRBV9, the J gene TRBJ2-6; 8 nucleotides match TRBD1. CDR3 length: 17 residues. The germline V gene encodes CDR1 SGDLS and CDR2 YYNGEE. Unmatched junction bases numbered 5, after V lost 3 bases and J lost 0 bases. The CDR3 region has the DNA TGTGCCAGCAGCGCCCGACAGGGGTTCTCTGGGGCCAACGTCCTGACTTTC. This translates into CASSARQGFSGANVLTF.

This rearrangement joins TRBV10-3 to TRBJ1-1; D possibly corresponds to TRBD1 (6 bases). Germline CDR1 and CDR2: ENHRY and SYGVKD. V lost 0 bases to trimming and J lost 4 bases, with 12 bases between them. This CDR3 is 15 amino acids long. In DNA, the CDR3 is TGTGCCATCAGTGAGTCGAGGGTAGGGGGCACTGAAGCTTTCTTT. Amino acids: CAISESRVGGTEAFF.

The V and J genes are TRBV30 and TRBJ2-2, with D unclear. There are 12 residues in the CDR3. Per the germline V gene, CDR1 is GTSNPN and CDR2 is SVGIG (reference sequence). Trimming took off 4 bases at V and 7 bases at J, with 10 bases between the two ends. CDR3 DNA sequence: TGTGCCTGGACCCCCCAGGTCGGGGAGCTGTTTTTT. Translated: CAWTPQVGELFF.

The CDR3 DNA follows: TGCGCCAGCAGCTTCGGAGACGTTGCTAGCACAGATACGCAGTATTTT. This encodes CASSFGDVASTDTQYF. The V call is TRBV5-1, the J call TRBJ2-3, with no clear D. Between the trimmed V and J ends, which lost 2 bases and 0 bases, there was a span of 13 bases. The CDR3 has 16 amino acids. Per the germline V gene, CDR1 is SGHRS and CDR2 is YFSETQ.

The sample holds a few counts of this clone. This sequence joins TRBV4-1 and TRBJ2-6, with D perhaps TRBD1 (5 bases). CDR3 length equals 18 residues. CDR1 and CDR2 from the germline V gene are MGHRA and YSYEKL. Trimming cost V 1 base and J 0 bases, with 13 bases left between them. The CDR3 here is CASSQASQGFSGANVLTF. The CDR3, as DNA: TGCGCCAGCAGCCAAGCGTCCCAGGGATTCTCTGGGGCCAACGTCCTGACTTTC.

The V call is TRBV6-5, the J call TRBJ2-7; perhaps TRBD1 as D (5 bases). With 8 bases removed from V and 0 bases from J, the gap between germline ends came to 14 bases. Germline lookup yields CDR1 MNHEY and CDR2 SVGAGI. This CDR3 spans 14 amino acids. The CDR3 here is CASGAQGSSYEQYF. The CDR3 nucleotides are TGTGCCAGCGGCGCTCAGGGCAGCTCCTACGAGCAGTACTTC.

The rearrangement joins TRBV7-9 to TRBJ2-7, with 10 bases that match TRBD2. J gave up 2 bases and V 5 bases, and 9 bases lay outside the gene matches. Germline-derived CDR1 and CDR2 are SEHNR and FQNEAQ (reference sequence). This CDR3 region has 16 residues. The CDR3, as DNA: TGTGCCAGCAGCCTGCTAACTAGCGGGGAGGCCTACGAGCAGTACTTC. Translated, it gives CASSLLTSGEAYEQYF.

In this sample, this clone turned up a few times. The chain joins TRBV5-1 to TRBJ2-2, with D perhaps given as TRBD1 or TRBD2 (5 bases each). Germline V CDR1 and CDR2: SGHRS, YFSETQ. The CDR3 spans 16 residues. The ends were cut back, 5 bases at V and 4 bases at J, with 18 bases in the middle. The CDR3 coding sequence is TGCGCCAGCAGTCACGGCCCGGGGCTCGGCACCGGGGAGCTGTTTTTT. This gives the protein CASSHGPGLGTGELFF.

This clone was recorded a few times. This sequence joins TRBV7-2 and TRBJ2-3, with D possibly matching TRBD1 (6 bases). The CDR3 contains 17 residues. With 5 bases removed from V and 1 base from J, the gap between germline ends came to 19 bases. Germline values: CDR1 SGHTA, CDR2 FQGNSA. CDR3 nucleotide sequence: TGTGCCAGCAGCCTACTTCTGGGGGCTTTTGGCACAGATACGCAGTATTTT. Residues: CASSLLLGAFGTDTQYF.

V gene TRBV4-3 combines with J gene TRBJ1-1; TRBD1 agrees at 9 bases. The germline CDR1 and CDR2 sequences are LGHNA and YSLEER. After removal of 2 bases from V and 3 bases from J, the junction contained 4 bases not matched to a gene. The CDR3 consists of 15 residues. This CDR3 reads CASSQPGQGYTEAFF. As DNA, the CDR3 is TGCGCCAGCAGCCAACCGGGACAGGGCTACACTGAAGCTTTCTTT.

This clone appeared a few times. This CDR3 is also generated by other DNA sequences in the sample. V and J are TRBV7-9 and TRBJ1-1; unclear D gene. The CDR3 length is 14 residues. Per germline, CDR1 SEHNR and CDR2 FQNEAQ (reference sequence). V was shortened by 1 base and J by 4 bases, with 10 bases between the two germline ends. For the CDR3, the DNA is TGTGCCAGCAGCTTAGGAGACTGGGGCACTGAAGCTTTCTTT. It codes for CASSLGDWGTEAFF.

This chain joins TRBV5-6 and TRBJ2-7; the D is unclear. The CDR3 is 12 residues long. Germline-derived CDR1 and CDR2 are SGHDT and YYEEEE. Trimming cost V 0 bases and J 6 bases, with 7 bases left between them. CDR3 coding DNA: TGTGCCAGCAGCTTGGACGCGACCGAGCAGTACTTC. As protein: CASSLDATEQYF.

The rearrangement links TRBV14 to TRBJ1-6; no definite D call. Deletions cut 0 bases from V and 12 bases from J, with 12 bases between. CDR1 is SGHDN, CDR2 FVKESK, per germline. The CDR3 contains 14 residues. CDR3 amino acids: CASSQDRLFKPLHF. For the CDR3, the DNA is TGTGCCAGCAGCCAAGATAGACTGTTTAAACCCCTCCACTTT.

This clone came up a few times. The genes are TRBV28 and TRBJ1-2, with TRBD1 matching over 7 bases. The J segment lost 8 bases and the V segment lost 2 bases, leaving 8 bases of the junction unmatched. CDR3 length: 14 amino acids. Per germline, CDR1 MDHEN and CDR2 SYDVKM. The chain's CDR3 is CASSLPDRARGYTF. The CDR3 nucleotides read TGTGCCAGCAGTTTACCCGACAGGGCGCGGGGCTACACCTTC.

The chain couples TRBV18 to TRBJ1-2; D ambiguous. CDR3 size: 13 residues. Germline V gives CDR1 KGHSH, CDR2 LQKENI. V dropped 5 bases and J dropped 6 bases, with 13 bases sitting between them. CDR3 bases: TGTGCCAGCTCAATGGGCACCGGGAATGGCTACACCTTC. Amino acids: CASSMGTGNGYTF.

The chain combines TRBV6-5 with TRBJ1-5; D possibly corresponds to TRBD1 (6 bases). V was cut by 2 bases and J by 3 bases, with 11 bases left in between. The CDR3 length is 15 residues. Germline V gene lookup returns CDR1 MNHEY and CDR2 SVGAGI. The CDR3 protein is CASSYVGQPNQPQHF. DNA of the CDR3: TGTGCCAGCAGTTACGTTGGACAGCCCAATCAGCCCCAGCATTTT.

This clone showed up just a few times. Sequence at one end of the junction differs from germline and may be a read error. This rearrangement joins TRBV7-2 to TRBJ2-7; 10 bases agree with TRBD2. Germline loops: CDR1 SGHTA, CDR2 FQGNSA. CDR3 length: 16 residues. Here the CDR3 DNA reads TGTGCCAGCAGCCTAGCCGGGACTAGCGTCAGACACGAGCAGTACTTC. The encoded protein is CASSLAGTSVRHEQYF.

This clone occurred a few times. V gene TRBV7-2 combines with J gene TRBJ2-7; TRBD2 matches at 13 bases. Germline V lookup: CDR1 SGHTA, CDR2 FQGNSA. CDR3 length: 15 residues. The trim removed 5 bases at V and 3 bases at J, leaving 4 bases unmatched. As DNA, the CDR3 is TGTGCCAGCAGCAGAGGACTAGCGGGAGTCTACGAGCAGTACTTC. Translated, it gives CASSRGLAGVYEQYF.

Only a few counts were recorded for this clone. The chain uses TRBV9 and TRBJ2-5, with 8 bases fitting TRBD1. Gene TRBJ2-7 matches the end of the DNA better, so the J call may be wrong. The CDR3 spans 15 residues. CDR1 SGDLS and CDR2 YYNGEE come from the germline V gene. This CDR3 reads CASSAGGQGSYEQYF. As DNA, the CDR3 is TGTGCCAGCAGCGCCGGTGGACAGGGTAGCTACGAGCAGTACTTC.

This clone appeared once. The chain couples TRBV4-3 to TRBJ2-7; 7 nucleotides agree with TRBD2. Losses at the gene ends were 1 base for V and 0 bases for J; bases not matched to a gene: 3. Germline assignment: CDR1 LGHNA and CDR2 YSLEER. This CDR3 has 15 residues. The CDR3 loop is CASSQGGGRSYEQYF. CDR3 DNA sequence: TGCGCCAGCAGCCAAGGGGGGGGACGCTCCTACGAGCAGTACTTC.

This clone showed up just a few times. This rearrangement joins TRBV30 to TRBJ2-3; 9 bases are shared with TRBD1. CDR3 length: 15 amino acids. V lost 2 bases and J lost 5; bases outside the gene matches: 8. Germline V lookup: CDR1 GTSNPN, CDR2 SVGIG (reference sequence). CDR3 nucleotide sequence: TGTGCCTGGAGTTTACAGGGGGCTATAGGAGATACGCAGTATTTT. It is translated as CAWSLQGAIGDTQYF.

The rearrangement uses TRBV6-5 and TRBJ1-1, with D maybe TRBD1 (6 bases). The CDR3 is made up of 15 amino acids. The germline V gene has CDR1 MNHEY and CDR2 SVGAGI. Trimming took off 5 bases at V and 0 bases at J, with 13 bases between the two ends. CDR3 loop: CASSPSGHLNTEAFF. CDR3 sequence (DNA): TGTGCCAGCAGTCCTTCGGGACATCTGAACACTGAAGCTTTCTTT.

This clone was recorded a few times. The chain is built from TRBV18 and TRBJ1-5; D is ambiguous. Trimming cost V 2 bases and J 6 bases, with 20 bases left between them. The CDR3 extends over 17 amino acids. Germline V lookup: CDR1 KGHSH, CDR2 LQKENI. The CDR3, as DNA: TGTGCCAGCTCACCAGGACTCTTGGGGATGGACGGTCAGCCCCAGCATTTT. It specifies CASSPGLLGMDGQPQHF.

This clone was counted between two and nine times. The chain joins TRBV5-6 to TRBJ2-7, with 8 bases identical to TRBD1. CDR1 and CDR2 (germline): SGHDT, YYEEEE. This CDR3 is built from 14 residues. After removal of 4 bases from V and 4 bases from J, the junction contained 7 bases not matched to a gene. CDR3 loop: CASSLGQGPYEQYF. CDR3 sequence (DNA): TGTGCCAGCAGCCTCGGACAGGGCCCATACGAGCAGTACTTC.

This clone was detected only a few times. The chain has TRBV5-6 and TRBJ2-2, with D perhaps TRBD1 (5 bases). The CDR3 covers 15 residues. Germline V gene sequence: CDR1 SGHDT, CDR2 YYEEEE. V lost 3 bases to trimming and J lost 0 bases, with 9 bases between them. The CDR3 spells CASSSTVTNTGELFF. CDR3 DNA sequence: TGTGCCAGCAGCTCGACAGTTACGAACACCGGGGAGCTGTTTTTT.